This is a list of T cell receptor beta chains from one sample in a study of T cell responses to AZD1222 COVID-19 vaccine. The assay was immunoSEQ multiplex PCR, and TCRdb's table has in-frame clones only and misses some. The table shows some 150,000 clones, with 90% occurring only once. The specimen was peripheral blood, collected on day 0 of AZD1222 vaccination. These receptors originate from an adult in good health. The CDR3 runs from the conserved cysteine through the conserved F or W. The order of the fields is V gene, D gene, clone size, J gene, CDR3 DNA, CDR3 protein. The D gene is left open where the match is weak. Clone size is stated in some rows and not others, as once, few, many or a class when expanded.

v_call: TRBV19; d_call: TRBD1; clone_size: NA; j_call: TRBJ2-7; cdr3_nt: TGTGCCAGTAGTATTGGGACAGGTTCCTACGAGCAGTACTTC; cdr3_aa: CASSIGTGSYEQYF
v_call: TRBV6-2/TRBV6-3; d_call: NA; clone_size: NA; j_call: TRBJ1-5; cdr3_nt: TGTGCCAGCAGTCCGAGTCGAGGGGCAGGCAGCAATCAGCCCCAGCATTTT; cdr3_aa: CASSPSRGAGSNQPQHF
v_call: TRBV9; d_call: NA; clone_size: NA; j_call: TRBJ1-5; cdr3_nt: TGTGCCAGCAGCGTAGGGCGAGACAGTCAGCCCCAGCATTTT; cdr3_aa: CASSVGRDSQPQHF
v_call: TRBV5-1; d_call: TRBD1; clone_size: once; j_call: TRBJ2-5; cdr3_nt: TGCGCCAGCAGCTTGGGGGACAGACAAGAGACCCAGTACTTC; cdr3_aa: CASSLGDRQETQYF
v_call: TRBV7-3; d_call: TRBD2; clone_size: few; j_call: TRBJ2-2; cdr3_nt: TGTGCCAGCAGCTTAACCGGCGGGAGGGCCGGGTACACCGGGGAGCTGTTTTTT; cdr3_aa: CASSLTGGRAGYTGELFF
v_call: TRBV28; d_call: NA; clone_size: NA; j_call: TRBJ1-2; cdr3_nt: TGTGCCAGCAGTTCCCCAGGGAGGGGCCTTAACTATGGCTACACCTTC; cdr3_aa: CASSSPGRGLNYGYTF
v_call: TRBV25-1; d_call: TRBD1; clone_size: NA; j_call: TRBJ1-1; cdr3_nt: TGTGCCAGCAGTGAATATGAAGGGGACAGCCCGAACACTGAAGCTTTCTTT; cdr3_aa: CASSEYEGDSPNTEAFF
v_call: TRBV9; d_call: TRBD1; clone_size: once; j_call: TRBJ2-2; cdr3_nt: TGTGCCAGCAGCGGGCCGGGACAGGGGAACACCGGGGAGCTGTTTTTT; cdr3_aa: CASSGPGQGNTGELFF
v_call: TRBV27; d_call: NA; clone_size: once; j_call: TRBJ1-5; cdr3_nt: TGTGCCAGCAGTTTACTGTGGGCTTCTCAGCCCCAGCATTTT; cdr3_aa: CASSLLWASQPQHF
v_call: TRBV20-1; d_call: NA; clone_size: NA; j_call: TRBJ1-6; cdr3_nt: TGCAGTGCTAGTCCGATAGAAGATCCTTCACCCCTCCACTTT; cdr3_aa: CSASPIEDPSPLHF
v_call: TRBV29-1; d_call: NA; clone_size: NA; j_call: TRBJ1-2; cdr3_nt: TGCAGCGTATCCGGGACTAACTATGGCTACACCTTC; cdr3_aa: CSVSGTNYGYTF
v_call: TRBV5-1; d_call: TRBD2; clone_size: NA; j_call: TRBJ2-7; cdr3_nt: TGCGCCAGCAGCTTGGATACTAGCGGGAGGGGTAAGAACTACGAGCAGTACTTC; cdr3_aa: CASSLDTSGRGKNYEQYF
v_call: TRBV28; d_call: TRBD2; clone_size: NA; j_call: TRBJ2-7; cdr3_nt: TGTGCCAGCAGTTTATTGGCTAGCGGGAGCTCCTACGAGCAGTACTTC; cdr3_aa: CASSLLASGSSYEQYF
v_call: TRBV27; d_call: TRBD1; clone_size: NA; j_call: TRBJ2-2; cdr3_nt: TGTGCCAGCAGTCCGCGGACAGGATCGAACACCGGGGAGCTGTTTTTT; cdr3_aa: CASSPRTGSNTGELFF
v_call: TRBV6-5; d_call: NA; clone_size: once; j_call: TRBJ2-2; cdr3_nt: TGTGCCAGTTCCCCGACGGCAGGGGACACCGGGGAGCTGTTTTTT; cdr3_aa: CASSPTAGDTGELFF
v_call: TRBV6-1; d_call: NA; clone_size: NA; j_call: TRBJ1-3; cdr3_nt: TGTGCCAGCAGTGAAATGGGCGGGGGAAACACCATATATTTT; cdr3_aa: CASSEMGGGNTIYF
v_call: TRBV6-4; d_call: NA; clone_size: NA; j_call: TRBJ1-1; cdr3_nt: TGTGCCAGCAGTGAGAAAGGGGGCACTGAAGCTTTCTTT; cdr3_aa: CASSEKGGTEAFF
v_call: TRBV2; d_call: NA; clone_size: NA; j_call: TRBJ1-5; cdr3_nt: TGTGCCAGCAGTGACGGGGGGGTTAGCAATCAGCCCCAGCATTTT; cdr3_aa: CASSDGGVSNQPQHF
v_call: TRBV14; d_call: NA; clone_size: NA; j_call: TRBJ2-7; cdr3_nt: TGTGCCAGCAGCCCCTATGGATGGGAGCAGTACTTC; cdr3_aa: CASSPYGWEQYF
v_call: TRBV10-3; d_call: TRBD1; clone_size: NA; j_call: TRBJ2-1; cdr3_nt: TGTGCCATCAGGGGACAGTACAATGAGCAGTTCTTC; cdr3_aa: CAIRGQYNEQFF
v_call: TRBV19; d_call: TRBD1; clone_size: NA; j_call: TRBJ2-6; cdr3_nt: TGTGCCAGTAGTTCGGGACAGGGACTGTCTGGGGCCAACGTCCTGACTTTC; cdr3_aa: CASSSGQGLSGANVLTF
v_call: TRBV6-5; d_call: TRBD2; clone_size: NA; j_call: TRBJ2-1; cdr3_nt: TGTGCCAGCAGTTACTCTGGGGAGGGGTTTAATGAGCAGTTCTTC; cdr3_aa: CASSYSGEGFNEQFF
v_call: TRBV5-5; d_call: NA; clone_size: NA; j_call: TRBJ2-2; cdr3_nt: TGTGCCAGCAGCTTCCGAGGACCCACCGGGGAGCTGTTTTTT; cdr3_aa: CASSFRGPTGELFF
v_call: TRBV3-1/TRBV3-2; d_call: NA; clone_size: NA; j_call: TRBJ2-2; cdr3_nt: TGTGCCAGCAGCCAACCGGGGGCTGGCACCGGGGAGCTGTTTTTT; cdr3_aa: CASSQPGAGTGELFF
v_call: TRBV6-2/TRBV6-3; d_call: NA; clone_size: NA; j_call: TRBJ2-1; cdr3_nt: TGTGCCAGCAGTTTTTTCGCAGGAGCCTACAATGAGCAGTTCTTC; cdr3_aa: CASSFFAGAYNEQFF
v_call: TRBV6-5; d_call: TRBD1; clone_size: once; j_call: TRBJ1-6; cdr3_nt: TGTGCCAGCAGTTACTCGGGTGCAGGGGGAAATTCACCCCTCCACTTT; cdr3_aa: CASSYSGAGGNSPLHF
v_call: TRBV2; d_call: NA; clone_size: NA; j_call: TRBJ1-2; cdr3_nt: TGTGCCAGCAGTGATGCGGGTTATGGCTACACCTTC; cdr3_aa: CASSDAGYGYTF
v_call: TRBV7-2; d_call: TRBD1; clone_size: few; j_call: TRBJ1-2; cdr3_nt: TGTGCCAGCAGCGCCATCGGACAGGGAATGATTGGCTACACCTTC; cdr3_aa: CASSAIGQGMIGYTF
v_call: TRBV5-6; d_call: TRBD2; clone_size: NA; j_call: TRBJ2-3; cdr3_nt: TGTGCCAGCAGCCCAGGACTAGCTCCGTTACCAGATACGCAGTATTTT; cdr3_aa: CASSPGLAPLPDTQYF
v_call: TRBV6-6; d_call: NA; clone_size: NA; j_call: TRBJ2-5; cdr3_nt: TGTGCCAGCGGGCAGGGAGGAGAGACCCAGTACTTC; cdr3_aa: CASGQGGETQYF
v_call: TRBV7-2; d_call: TRBD2; clone_size: once; j_call: TRBJ2-3; cdr3_nt: TGTGCCAGCAGCCCCGGGACTAGCGAGGGAGATACGCAGTATTTT; cdr3_aa: CASSPGTSEGDTQYF
v_call: TRBV28; d_call: TRBD2; clone_size: NA; j_call: TRBJ2-2; cdr3_nt: TGTGCCAGCAGGACTAGCGGTAACACCGGGGAGCTGTTTTTT; cdr3_aa: CASRTSGNTGELFF
v_call: TRBV25-1; d_call: NA; clone_size: NA; j_call: TRBJ1-3; cdr3_nt: TGTGCCAGCAGTGATCCTACAGGTACTCTCTCTGGAAACACCATATATTTT; cdr3_aa: CASSDPTGTLSGNTIYF
v_call: TRBV5-1; d_call: NA; clone_size: NA; j_call: TRBJ1-4; cdr3_nt: TGCGCCAGCAGCCGCTGGACCGCCGCAACTAATGAAAAACTGTTTTTT; cdr3_aa: CASSRWTAATNEKLFF
v_call: TRBV11-2; d_call: NA; clone_size: NA; j_call: TRBJ1-6; cdr3_nt: TGTGCCAGCAGCTTAGTCTACACTGGTACCGTCGGTTCACCCCTCCACTTT; cdr3_aa: CASSLVYTGTVGSPLHF
v_call: TRBV12-5; d_call: NA; clone_size: NA; j_call: TRBJ1-5; cdr3_nt: TGTGCTAGTGGCCCTCCCTCGGCGAGACCTAGTAGCAATCAGCCCCAGCATTTT; cdr3_aa: CASGPPSARPSSNQPQHF
v_call: TRBV29-1; d_call: TRBD1; clone_size: once; j_call: TRBJ2-1; cdr3_nt: TGCAGCGTACCACAGGGGCCTGAGCAGTTCTTC; cdr3_aa: CSVPQGPEQFF
v_call: TRBV29-1; d_call: TRBD2; clone_size: NA; j_call: TRBJ2-1; cdr3_nt: TGCAGCGTGGAACGGGAGGGACTAGGTGAGCAGTTCTTC; cdr3_aa: CSVEREGLGEQFF
v_call: TRBV11-2; d_call: TRBD2; clone_size: NA; j_call: TRBJ2-1; cdr3_nt: TGTGCCAGCAGCCCAAGACTAGCGGGAGCTCGAGGGAATGAGCAGTTCTTC; cdr3_aa: CASSPRLAGARGNEQFF
v_call: TRBV27; d_call: NA; clone_size: NA; j_call: TRBJ1-1; cdr3_nt: TGTGCCAGCAGTCCCGGAGAGAACACTGAAGCTTTCTTT; cdr3_aa: CASSPGENTEAFF
v_call: TRBV10-3; d_call: NA; clone_size: NA; j_call: TRBJ2-2; cdr3_nt: TGTGCCATCTGGAAGGGGGGGACCGGGGAGCTGTTTTTT; cdr3_aa: CAIWKGGTGELFF
v_call: TRBV18; d_call: TRBD1; clone_size: NA; j_call: TRBJ2-1; cdr3_nt: TGTGCCAGCTCACTCGGGACAGGGGGGCGGAATGAGCAGTTCTTC; cdr3_aa: CASSLGTGGRNEQFF
v_call: TRBV29-1; d_call: NA; clone_size: NA; j_call: TRBJ1-5; cdr3_nt: TGCAGCGCCGGCTGGGCTAGCAATCAGCCCCAGCATTTT; cdr3_aa: CSAGWASNQPQHF
v_call: TRBV10-3; d_call: NA; clone_size: NA; j_call: TRBJ1-3; cdr3_nt: TGTGCCATCAGCGCCGGGGCTGGAAACACCATATATTTT; cdr3_aa: CAISAGAGNTIYF
v_call: TRBV19; d_call: TRBD1; clone_size: NA; j_call: TRBJ1-5; cdr3_nt: TGTGCCAGTGGACACCGGACAGGGGGGTATAGCAATCAGCCCCAGCATTTT; cdr3_aa: CASGHRTGGYSNQPQHF
v_call: TRBV6-2/TRBV6-3; d_call: TRBD1; clone_size: NA; j_call: TRBJ1-1; cdr3_nt: TGTGCCAGCAGTTACGGAATAGAACGGAGACAGGGGCCGAACACTGAAGCTTTCTTT; cdr3_aa: CASSYGIERRQGPNTEAFF
v_call: TRBV7-9; d_call: TRBD1; clone_size: NA; j_call: TRBJ2-5; cdr3_nt: TGTGCCAGCAGCACCCGGGACAGGGTTAAGGAGACCCAGTACTTC; cdr3_aa: CASSTRDRVKETQYF
v_call: TRBV5-1; d_call: NA; clone_size: NA; j_call: TRBJ2-1; cdr3_nt: TGCGCCAGCAGCCTCAATAGCGGAAGTACCTACAATGAGCAGTTCTTC; cdr3_aa: CASSLNSGSTYNEQFF
v_call: TRBV12-5; d_call: NA; clone_size: NA; j_call: TRBJ2-1; cdr3_nt: TGTGCTAGTGGTTTGGGGGCCAAGGGGCGGAATTCCAGCTCCTACAATGAGCAGTTCTTC; cdr3_aa: CASGLGAKGRNSSSYNEQFF
v_call: TRBV2; d_call: TRBD1; clone_size: NA; j_call: TRBJ1-5; cdr3_nt: TGTGCCAGCAGTCGGACAGGGCCCAATCAGCCCCAGCATTTT; cdr3_aa: CASSRTGPNQPQHF
v_call: TRBV11-2; d_call: NA; clone_size: NA; j_call: TRBJ2-7; cdr3_nt: TGTGCCAGCAGCTCGGGACCGATATACGAGCAGTACTTC; cdr3_aa: CASSSGPIYEQYF